This T cell receptor (beta chain) was identified in a study of blood T cell repertoires in COVID-19. Study details: Samples representing acute and convalescent COVID-19 were sourced from the United States, Italy and Spain. The cDNA or gDNA used as material had been derived from T cells, B-cell-depleted T cells, or PBMCs.

Deletions cut 1 base from V and 7 bases from J, with 11 bases between. Germline V gene sequence: CDR1 LGHNA, CDR2 YSLEER. The CDR3 sequence is 13 residues long. In the source study's methods: It was from reference gene primer amplification that nucleated cell counts were estimated. Sequencing was performed with immunoSEQ multiplex PCR; in TCRdb, only in-frame clones are kept and a portion is missing. That table gives V, J and clone size, and the DNA gave D and trimming. The sample has 120,000 or so clones; around four fifths are singletons. Sequencing was carried out using peripheral blood. The source of this sequence is a man of 80 years or more with active or convalescent COVID-19. The chain joins TRBV4-3 to TRBJ2-7, with D perhaps TRBD1 (6 bases). The CDR3 nucleotides read TGCGCCAGCAGCCAAGCTAGGGGGTGGGAGCAGTACTTC. As protein: CASSQARGWEQYF.